The present TCR beta chain was sequenced within a study of radiotherapy plus CTLA-4 blockade in lung cancer. Turning to the study itself: For 18% of patients, objective responses occurred, and about 30% had disease control.

Here immunoSEQ multiplex PCR was the method, and the copy in TCRdb shows in-frame clones only, minus some. The sample consists of 86,000 or so clones, 78% of them appearing once. A word on this clone: What it recognizes is unknown.

The CDR3 covers 13 residues. CDR1 and CDR2 (germline): MNHEY, SVGAGI. Trimming took 5 bases from V and 3 from J; bases not matched to a gene: 4. Whole-study findings and limits: Once radiotherapy plus ipilimumab had been given, TCR clones derived from tumor expanded in blood.

Chemo-refractory metastatic non-small-cell lung cancer patients underwent focal radiation alongside CTLA-4 blockade with ipilimumab. This clonotype was sampled from a human donor with non-small cell lung cancer who had a partial response to radiotherapy plus ipilimumab. Some clones in this sample may be carry-over from other donors' samples. The chain carries TRBV6-5 and TRBJ2-7; 7 bases agree with TRBD2. Sequences were derived from peripheral blood, sampled from a patient treated with radiotherapy plus ipilimumab. The DNA for the CDR3 is TGTGCCAGCAGTCGGGAGGCAGTCTACGAGCAGTACTTC. It translates to CASSREAVYEQYF.